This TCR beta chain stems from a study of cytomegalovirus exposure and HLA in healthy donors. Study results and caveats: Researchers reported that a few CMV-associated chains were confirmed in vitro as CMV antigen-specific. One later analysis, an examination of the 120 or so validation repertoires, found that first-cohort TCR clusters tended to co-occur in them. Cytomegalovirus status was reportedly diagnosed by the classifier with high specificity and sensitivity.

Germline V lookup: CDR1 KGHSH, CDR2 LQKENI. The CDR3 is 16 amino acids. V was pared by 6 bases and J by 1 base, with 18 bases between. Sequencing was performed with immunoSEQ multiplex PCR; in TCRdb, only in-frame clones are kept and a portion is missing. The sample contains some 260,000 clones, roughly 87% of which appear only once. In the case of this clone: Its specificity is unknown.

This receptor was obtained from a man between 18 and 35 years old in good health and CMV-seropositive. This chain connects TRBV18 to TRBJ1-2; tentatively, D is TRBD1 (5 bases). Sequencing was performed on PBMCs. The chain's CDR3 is CASSQGTAAFNYGYTF. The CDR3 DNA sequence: TGTGCCAGCTCCCAAGGGACGGCAGCATTTAACTATGGCTACACCTTC.